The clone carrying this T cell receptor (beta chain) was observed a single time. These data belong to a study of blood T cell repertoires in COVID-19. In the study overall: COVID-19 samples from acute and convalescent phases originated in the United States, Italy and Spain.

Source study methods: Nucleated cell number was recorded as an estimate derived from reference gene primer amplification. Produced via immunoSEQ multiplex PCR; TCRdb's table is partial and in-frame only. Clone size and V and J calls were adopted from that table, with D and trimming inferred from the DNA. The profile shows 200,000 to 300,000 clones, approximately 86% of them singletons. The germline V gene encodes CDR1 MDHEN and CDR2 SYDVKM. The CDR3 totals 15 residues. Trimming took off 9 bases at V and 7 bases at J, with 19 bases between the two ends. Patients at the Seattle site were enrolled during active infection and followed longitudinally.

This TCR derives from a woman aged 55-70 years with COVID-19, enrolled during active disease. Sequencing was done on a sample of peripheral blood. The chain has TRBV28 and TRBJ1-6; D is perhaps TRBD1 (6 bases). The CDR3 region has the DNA TGTGCCAGTAAACCTTGGACAGTTCGAAATTCACCCCTCCACTTT. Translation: CASKPWTVRNSPLHF.